At least ten counts were recorded for the clone carrying this TCR beta chain. CDR1 SEHNR and CDR2 FQNEAQ come from the germline V gene (reference sequence). The ends were cut back, 3 bases at V and 0 bases at J, with 7 bases in the middle. This CDR3 comprises 14 residues. These data come from a study of blood T cell repertoires in COVID-19. Only in-frame clones appear in the TCRdb table, and some are missing; sequencing was by immunoSEQ multiplex PCR. The table records under 250,000 clones, approximately 91% of them present only once. This chain uses TRBV7-9 with TRBJ2-3; D call uncertain. Sequencing was performed on peripheral blood. The receptor was derived from a middle-aged man with COVID-19, enrolled during active disease. Here the CDR3 DNA reads TGTGCCAGCAGCTTTGTAGCTAGCACAGATACGCAGTATTTT. Translated: CASSFVASTDTQYF.